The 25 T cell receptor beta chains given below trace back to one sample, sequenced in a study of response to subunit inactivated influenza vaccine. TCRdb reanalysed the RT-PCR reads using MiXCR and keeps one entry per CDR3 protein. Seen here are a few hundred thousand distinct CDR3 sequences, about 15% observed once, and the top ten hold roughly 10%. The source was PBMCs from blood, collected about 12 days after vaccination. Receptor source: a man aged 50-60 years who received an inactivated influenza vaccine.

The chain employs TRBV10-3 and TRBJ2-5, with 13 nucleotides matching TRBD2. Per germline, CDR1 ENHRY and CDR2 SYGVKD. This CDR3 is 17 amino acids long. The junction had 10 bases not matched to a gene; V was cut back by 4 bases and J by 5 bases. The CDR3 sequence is CAISATSGLAGMETQYF. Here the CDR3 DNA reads TGTGCCATCAGTGCCACGTCGGGACTAGCGGGAATGGAGACCCAGTACTTC.

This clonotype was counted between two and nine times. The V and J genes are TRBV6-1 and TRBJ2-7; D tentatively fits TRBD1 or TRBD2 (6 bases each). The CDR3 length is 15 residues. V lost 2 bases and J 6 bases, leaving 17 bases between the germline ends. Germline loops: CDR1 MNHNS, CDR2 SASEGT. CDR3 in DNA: TGTGCCAGCAGTGAACCGGGCAGGGGAGCGGGCGAGCAGTACTTC. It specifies CASSEPGRGAGEQYF.

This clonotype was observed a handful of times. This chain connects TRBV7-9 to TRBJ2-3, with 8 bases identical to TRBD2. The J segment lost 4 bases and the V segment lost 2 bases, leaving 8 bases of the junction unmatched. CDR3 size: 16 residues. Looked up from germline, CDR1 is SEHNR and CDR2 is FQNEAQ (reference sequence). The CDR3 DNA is TGTGCCAGCAGCTTATTAGGGTGGACTAGCCCAGATACGCAGTATTTT. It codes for CASSLLGWTSPDTQYF.

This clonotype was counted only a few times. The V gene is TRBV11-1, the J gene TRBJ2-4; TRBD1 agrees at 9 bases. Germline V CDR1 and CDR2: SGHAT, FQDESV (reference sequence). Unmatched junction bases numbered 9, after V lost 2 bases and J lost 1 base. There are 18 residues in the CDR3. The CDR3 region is CASSLRTGDGLAKNIQYF. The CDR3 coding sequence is TGTGCCAGCAGCTTACGGACAGGGGACGGGTTGGCCAAAAACATTCAGTACTTC.

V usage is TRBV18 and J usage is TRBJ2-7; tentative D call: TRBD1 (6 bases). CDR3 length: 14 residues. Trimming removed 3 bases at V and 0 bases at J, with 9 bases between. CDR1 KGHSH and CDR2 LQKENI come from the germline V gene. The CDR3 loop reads CASSPQQGSYEQYF. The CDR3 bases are TGTGCCAGCTCACCCCAACAGGGCTCCTACGAGCAGTACTTC.

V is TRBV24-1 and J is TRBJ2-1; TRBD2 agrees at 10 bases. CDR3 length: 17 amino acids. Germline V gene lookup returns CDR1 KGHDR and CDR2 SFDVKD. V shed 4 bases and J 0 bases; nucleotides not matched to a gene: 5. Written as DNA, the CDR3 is TGTGCCACCAGTGAGAAGACTAGCGGGTCCTCCTACAATGAGCAGTTCTTC. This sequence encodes CATSEKTSGSSYNEQFF.

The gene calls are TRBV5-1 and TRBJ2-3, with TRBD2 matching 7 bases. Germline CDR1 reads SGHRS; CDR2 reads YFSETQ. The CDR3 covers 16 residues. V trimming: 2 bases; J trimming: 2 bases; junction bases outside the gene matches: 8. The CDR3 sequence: CASSFGVGTTTDTQYF. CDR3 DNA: TGCGCCAGCAGCTTTGGCGTTGGGACTACCACAGATACGCAGTATTTT.

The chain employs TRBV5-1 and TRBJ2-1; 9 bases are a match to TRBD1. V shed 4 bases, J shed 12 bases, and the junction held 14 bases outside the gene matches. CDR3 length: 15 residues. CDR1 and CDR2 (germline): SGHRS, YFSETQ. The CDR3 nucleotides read TGCGCCAGCAGCGGCAGTTCCAGGGACAGGGCTCGGCAGTTCTTC. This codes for CASSGSSRDRARQFF.

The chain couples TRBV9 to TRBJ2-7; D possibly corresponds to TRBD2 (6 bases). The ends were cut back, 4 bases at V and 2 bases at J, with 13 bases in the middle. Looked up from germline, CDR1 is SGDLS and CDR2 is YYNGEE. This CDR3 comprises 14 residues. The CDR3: CASSSGDEAYEQYF. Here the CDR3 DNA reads TGTGCCAGCAGCTCGGGGGACGAGGCCTACGAGCAGTACTTC.

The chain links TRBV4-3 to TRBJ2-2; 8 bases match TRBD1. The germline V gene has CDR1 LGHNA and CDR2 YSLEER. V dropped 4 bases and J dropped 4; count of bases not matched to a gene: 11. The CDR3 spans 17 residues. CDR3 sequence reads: CASSPRQGIGFTGELFF. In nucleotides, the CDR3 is TGCGCCAGCAGCCCCCGACAGGGGATCGGTTTCACCGGGGAGCTGTTTTTT.

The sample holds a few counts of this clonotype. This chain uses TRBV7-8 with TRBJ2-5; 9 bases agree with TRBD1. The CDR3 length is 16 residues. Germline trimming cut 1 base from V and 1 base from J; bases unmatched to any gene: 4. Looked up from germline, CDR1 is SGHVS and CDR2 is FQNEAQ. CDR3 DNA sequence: TGTGCCAGCAGCTTAGAGGGACAGGGCTTCCAAGAGACCCAGTACTTC. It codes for CASSLEGQGFQETQYF.

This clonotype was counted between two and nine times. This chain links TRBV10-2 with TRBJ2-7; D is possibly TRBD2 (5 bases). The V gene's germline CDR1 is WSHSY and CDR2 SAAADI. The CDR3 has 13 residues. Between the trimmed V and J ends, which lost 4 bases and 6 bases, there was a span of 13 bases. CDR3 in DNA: TGCGCCAGCAGTGCCAAAAGAAGCGGCGAGCAGTACTTC. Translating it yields CASSAKRSGEQYF.

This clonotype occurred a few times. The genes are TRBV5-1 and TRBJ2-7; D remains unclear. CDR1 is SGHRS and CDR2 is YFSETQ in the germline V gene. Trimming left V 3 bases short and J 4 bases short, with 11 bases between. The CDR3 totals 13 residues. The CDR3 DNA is TGCGCCAGCAGCTCGAAGGGCCTTTACGAGCAGTACTTC. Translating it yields CASSSKGLYEQYF. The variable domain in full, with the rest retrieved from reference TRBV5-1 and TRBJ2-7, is KAGVTQTPRYLIKTRGQQVTLSCSPISGHRSVSWYQQTPGQGLQFLFEYFSETQRNKGNFPGRFSGRQFSNSRSEMNVSTLELGDSALYLCASSSKGLYEQYFGPGTRLTVT.

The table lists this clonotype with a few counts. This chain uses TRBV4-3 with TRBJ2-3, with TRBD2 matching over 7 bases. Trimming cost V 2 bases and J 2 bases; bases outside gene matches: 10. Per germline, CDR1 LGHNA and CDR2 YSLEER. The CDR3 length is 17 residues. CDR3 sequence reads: CASSQHRLAPITDTQYF. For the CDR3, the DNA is TGCGCCAGCAGCCAACATAGACTAGCTCCCATCACAGATACGCAGTATTTT.

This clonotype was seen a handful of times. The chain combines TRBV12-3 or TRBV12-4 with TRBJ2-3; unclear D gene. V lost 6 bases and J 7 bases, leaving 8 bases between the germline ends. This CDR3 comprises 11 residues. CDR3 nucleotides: TGTGCCAGCAGGCTGGGCAATACGCAGTATTTT. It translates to CASRLGNTQYF.

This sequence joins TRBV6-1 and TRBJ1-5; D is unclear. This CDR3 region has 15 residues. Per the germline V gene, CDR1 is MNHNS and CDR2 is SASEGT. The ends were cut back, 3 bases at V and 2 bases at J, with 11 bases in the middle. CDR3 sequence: CASSEMSAGNQPQHF. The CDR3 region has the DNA TGTGCCAGCAGTGAGATGTCCGCAGGCAATCAGCCCCAGCATTTT.

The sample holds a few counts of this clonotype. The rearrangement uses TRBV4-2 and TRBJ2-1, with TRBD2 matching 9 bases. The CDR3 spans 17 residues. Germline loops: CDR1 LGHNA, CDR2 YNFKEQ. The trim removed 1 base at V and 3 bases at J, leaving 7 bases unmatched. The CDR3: CASSQAPAGGNYNEQFF. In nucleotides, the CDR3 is TGTGCCAGCAGCCAAGCCCCCGCGGGAGGGAACTACAATGAGCAGTTCTTC.

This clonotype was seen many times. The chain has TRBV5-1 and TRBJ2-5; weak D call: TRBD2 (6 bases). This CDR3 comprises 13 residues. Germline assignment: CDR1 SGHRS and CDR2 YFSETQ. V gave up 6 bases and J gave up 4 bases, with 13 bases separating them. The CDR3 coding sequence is TGCGCCAGCAATTCGGGACTCCGAGAGACCCAGTACTTC. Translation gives CASNSGLRETQYF.

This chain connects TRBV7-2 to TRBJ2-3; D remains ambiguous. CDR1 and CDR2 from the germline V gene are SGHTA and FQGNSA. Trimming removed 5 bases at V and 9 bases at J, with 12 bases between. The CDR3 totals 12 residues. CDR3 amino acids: CASSPPGPTQYF. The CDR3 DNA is TGTGCCAGCAGCCCTCCGGGCCCGACGCAGTATTTT.

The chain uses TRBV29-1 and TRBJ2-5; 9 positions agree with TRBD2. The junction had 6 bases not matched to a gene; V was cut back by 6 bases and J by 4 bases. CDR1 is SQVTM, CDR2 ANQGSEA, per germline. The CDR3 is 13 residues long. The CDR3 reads CSVRAGGRETQYF. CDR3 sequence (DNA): TGCAGCGTGCGAGCGGGGGGCCGAGAGACCCAGTACTTC.

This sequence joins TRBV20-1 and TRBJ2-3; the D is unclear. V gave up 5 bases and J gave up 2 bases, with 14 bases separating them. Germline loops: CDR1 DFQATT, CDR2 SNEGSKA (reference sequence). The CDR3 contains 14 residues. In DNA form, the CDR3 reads TGCAGTGCTCTACCTAGTCTCCACACAGATACGCAGTATTTT. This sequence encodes CSALPSLHTDTQYF.

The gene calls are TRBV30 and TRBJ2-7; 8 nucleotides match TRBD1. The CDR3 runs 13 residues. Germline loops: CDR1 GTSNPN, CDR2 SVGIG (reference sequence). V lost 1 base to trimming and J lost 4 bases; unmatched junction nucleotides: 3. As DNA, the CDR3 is TGTGCCTGGAGTGGGAACAGGGGGTACGAGCAGTACTTC. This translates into CAWSGNRGYEQYF.

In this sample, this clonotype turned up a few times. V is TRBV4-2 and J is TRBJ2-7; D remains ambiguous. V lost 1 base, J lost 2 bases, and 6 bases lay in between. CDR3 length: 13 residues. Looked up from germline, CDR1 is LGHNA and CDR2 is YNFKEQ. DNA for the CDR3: TGTGCCAGCAGCCAAGTCCAAGCCTACGAGCAGTACTTC. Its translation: CASSQVQAYEQYF.

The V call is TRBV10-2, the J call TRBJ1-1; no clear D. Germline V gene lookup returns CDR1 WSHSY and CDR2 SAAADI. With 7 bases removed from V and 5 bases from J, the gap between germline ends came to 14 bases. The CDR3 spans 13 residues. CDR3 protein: CASTLGRETEAFF. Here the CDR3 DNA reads TGCGCCAGCACCCTCGGGAGGGAGACTGAAGCTTTCTTT.

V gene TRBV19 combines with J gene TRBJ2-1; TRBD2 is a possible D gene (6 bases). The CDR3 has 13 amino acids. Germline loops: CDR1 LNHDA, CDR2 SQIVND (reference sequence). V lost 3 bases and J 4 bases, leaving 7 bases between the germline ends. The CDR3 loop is CASSMEGYNEQFF. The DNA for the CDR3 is TGTGCCAGTAGTATGGAGGGGTACAATGAGCAGTTCTTC.